Listed below are T cell receptor beta chains from one sample, sequenced in a study of T-cell reconstitution after alpha-beta-depleted transplantation in children. Using its own MiXCR run on the PCR reads, TCRdb lists one record per CDR3 protein. The sample comprises 28,000 or so distinct CDR3 sequences, 18% of which are singletons, and over 30% rests with the top ten. Sequencing was performed on PBMCs, mostly from graft donor cells, taken 60 days after TCRalphabeta/CD19-depleted stem cell transplant. Receptor source: a male patient aged 2-15 years who had a stem cell transplant for acute lymphoblastic leukemia, so the T cells may come from the graft donor. Both conserved end residues are part of each CDR3. A D gene is named only where the DNA matches it firmly. Expanded clones are given a class, and other clones once, few, many or no size at all.

size	D	V	J	DNA	CDR3
few	.	TRBV12-3/TRBV12-4	TRBJ1-2	TGTGCCAGCAGCTCCGACGGCTATGGCTACACCTTC	CASSSDGYGYTF
many	TRBD2	TRBV4-2	TRBJ2-7	TGTGCCAGCAGCCACCCGGGACTAGTGGCCGAGCAGTACTTC	CASSHPGLVAEQYF
.	.	TRBV6-1	TRBJ1-5	TGTGCCAGCAGTGAACAGGATGGAAATCAGCCCCAGCATTTT	CASSEQDGNQPQHF
few	.	TRBV10-1	TRBJ2-6	TGCGCCAGCAGGGACATCGGGGGAGTCTCTGGGGCCAACGTCCTGACTTTC	CASRDIGGVSGANVLTF
many	.	TRBV11-2	TRBJ2-1	TGTGCCAGCAGCCACCTGAGCCAACAGGGACTCCCGCAGTTCTTC	CASSHLSQQGLPQFF
many	.	TRBV28	TRBJ1-4	TGTGCCAGCAGTTCCCAGGCAGGGTTTAATGAAAAACTGTTTTTT	CASSSQAGFNEKLFF
.	.	TRBV3-1	TRBJ2-5	TGTGCCAGCAGCCAAGGGGTGGAGCATTGCCAAGAGACCCAGTACTTC	CASSQGVEHCQETQYF
few	TRBD2	TRBV4-3	TRBJ2-1	TGCGCCAGCAGCCAAAGTCGGTGGGCTAGCGGGGGGGCCGATTTGAATGAGCAGTTCTTC	CASSQSRWASGGADLNEQFF
many	.	TRBV6-5	TRBJ1-6	TGTGCCAGCAGTTCGAAGTCGGGGCCCGTTCGGGGGGCGAGTGGAACCCTCCACTTT	CASSSKSGPVRGASGTLHF
few	.	TRBV6-2/TRBV6-3	TRBJ1-1	TGTGCCAGCATCCGTACACGGGGCATCACTGAAGCTTTCTTT	CASIRTRGITEAFF
medium-sized	.	TRBV29-1	TRBJ2-3	TGCAGCGTTGCGGTTGGGGGCAGCACAGATACGCAGTATTTT	CSVAVGGSTDTQYF
few	.	TRBV3-1	TRBJ2-1	TGTGCCAGCAGCCCCCTAATCCCAGGGAGAGGCTCCTACAATGAGCAGTTCTTC	CASSPLIPGRGSYNEQFF
few	.	TRBV5-5	TRBJ2-1	TGTGCCAGCAGCTTGATGGGGGGCCCATACAATGAGCAGTTCTTC	CASSLMGGPYNEQFF
many	.	TRBV12-3/TRBV12-4	TRBJ2-2	TGTGCCAGCAGTTTAGAAGGGGTTGGGGCCGATTCCCCCCCGAACACCGGGGAGCTGTTTTTT	CASSLEGVGADSPPNTGELFF
few	.	TRBV6-5	TRBJ1-6	TGTGCCAGCAGTTACTCGGGGATTTTTAATTCACCCCTCCACTTT	CASSYSGIFNSPLHF
medium-sized	.	TRBV10-2	TRBJ1-1	TGCGCCAGCAGTGAGTACAGGAACACTGAAGCTTTCTTT	CASSEYRNTEAFF
many	.	TRBV7-9	TRBJ2-1	TGTGCCAGCCTGAGTCGGGTGGAGCAGTTCTTC	CASLSRVEQFF
many	TRBD2	TRBV5-5	TRBJ2-5	TGTGCCAGCAGCTTGGTAGCGGGAGGGCCCTCGTACCAAGAGACCCAGTACTTC	CASSLVAGGPSYQETQYF
.	.	TRBV6-2/TRBV6-3	TRBJ2-5	TGTGCCAGTAAAGAACAGGGGAGGGAGACCCAGTACTTC	CASKEQGRETQYF
few	TRBD1	TRBV4-1	TRBJ1-1	TGCGCCAGCAGCCAAGCAACGTATACAGGGGAAACTGAAGCTTTCTTT	CASSQATYTGETEAFF
few	TRBD2	TRBV6-5	TRBJ2-5	TGTGCCAGCAGTTACAGGGAGGGACAAGAGACCCAGTACTTC	CASSYREGQETQYF
large	TRBD1	TRBV4-3	TRBJ1-2	TGCGCCAGCAGCCAAGGGACAGGTCGTGGCTACACCTTC	CASSQGTGRGYTF
many	.	TRBV7-8	TRBJ2-1	TGTGCCAGCAGTGTACAAATGGGCCCGCAGTTCTTC	CASSVQMGPQFF
.	TRBD1	TRBV15	TRBJ2-7	TGTGCCACCAGCCGGGACAGGGTGTCCTACGAGCAGTACTTC	CATSRDRVSYEQYF
few	.	TRBV24-1	TRBJ2-2	TGTGCCACCAGTGATTCCATAAGCCGGGACACAACTCAGGAGCTGTTTTTT	CATSDSISRDTTQELFF
few	.	TRBV6-1	TRBJ1-4	TGTGCGGGGGGCCGTGAAAAACTGTTTTTT	CAGGREKLFF
many	TRBD2	TRBV5-1	TRBJ2-7	TGCGCCAGCAGCTTGGGGGAGGGGACGCAATACGAGCAGTACTTC	CASSLGEGTQYEQYF
many	TRBD2	TRBV2	TRBJ2-1	TGTGCCAGCAGTGACACTAGCGGGAAGGCTTACAATGAGCAGTTCTTC	CASSDTSGKAYNEQFF
few	TRBD2	TRBV7-2	TRBJ2-5	TGTGCCAGCAGCAAGGGACTAGCGGAAGAGACCCAGTACTTC	CASSKGLAEETQYF
many	TRBD2	TRBV28	TRBJ2-3	TGTGCCAGCAGTTCCCCTAGCGGGAGCTCAGATACGCAGTATTTT	CASSSPSGSSDTQYF
.	.	TRBV9	TRBJ2-1	TGTGCCAGCAGCGCGGATACCTCCTACAATGAGCAGTTCTTC	CASSADTSYNEQFF
few	.	TRBV28	TRBJ1-5	TGTGCCAGCAGGGTTTTGACAGGCGGCAACCAGCCCCAGCATTTT	CASRVLTGGNQPQHF